The rows below give T cell receptor beta chains drawn from one sample of a study of blood T cell repertoires in COVID-19. Measured with immunoSEQ multiplex PCR; TCRdb has only the in-frame clones, and not every one. The table shows under 200,000 clones, with 86% occurring only once. The specimen sequenced was PBMCs or T cells enriched from blood (not recorded which). These receptors were collected from a man between 35 and 55 years old with acute COVID-19. Each CDR3 is given with its conserved first and last residue. The order of the fields is D gene, J gene, V gene, clone size, CDR3 DNA, CDR3 protein. A D gene is named only where the DNA matches it firmly. Size is omitted from some rows. Given values are once, few, many or a class for expanded clones.

D gene: NA; J gene: TRBJ2-4; V gene: TRBV19; clone size: NA; CDR3 DNA: TGTGCCAGTAGTGACAGAATCTACCCTCCCAAAAACATTCAGTACTTC; CDR3 protein: CASSDRIYPPKNIQYF
D gene: NA; J gene: TRBJ1-5; V gene: TRBV2; clone size: NA; CDR3 DNA: TGTGCCAGCGCGGGGGGCGAGCAGCCCCAGCATTTT; CDR3 protein: CASAGGEQPQHF
D gene: TRBD2; J gene: TRBJ2-5; V gene: TRBV5-1; clone size: NA; CDR3 DNA: TGCGCCAGCAGCTCGAGCGGGAGAGTCCAAGAGACCCAGTACTTC; CDR3 protein: CASSSSGRVQETQYF
D gene: NA; J gene: TRBJ1-5; V gene: TRBV15; clone size: NA; CDR3 DNA: TGTGCCACCAGCAGTACAGGAAGGTGGGGCAATCAGCCCCAGCATTTT; CDR3 protein: CATSSTGRWGNQPQHF
D gene: TRBD1; J gene: TRBJ1-1; V gene: TRBV5-4; clone size: once; CDR3 DNA: TGTGCCAGCAGCTCGACAGGGGAGAACACTGAAGCTTTCTTT; CDR3 protein: CASSSTGENTEAFF
D gene: NA; J gene: TRBJ2-5; V gene: TRBV9; clone size: NA; CDR3 DNA: TGTGCCAGCAGCGTAGGAGGGGGTTGGGAGACCCAGTACTTC; CDR3 protein: CASSVGGGWETQYF
D gene: NA; J gene: TRBJ2-7; V gene: TRBV6-5; clone size: NA; CDR3 DNA: TGTGCCAGCAGTTACTCGAGAGGGGGTCCCCCGGGTGAGCAGTACTTC; CDR3 protein: CASSYSRGGPPGEQYF
D gene: NA; J gene: TRBJ2-1; V gene: TRBV19; clone size: NA; CDR3 DNA: TGTGCCAGTAGCGACAGATTCTTATCCTACAATGAGCAGTTCTTC; CDR3 protein: CASSDRFLSYNEQFF
D gene: TRBD1; J gene: TRBJ1-5; V gene: TRBV5-6; clone size: NA; CDR3 DNA: TGTGCCAGCAGCTTGGTGGGACAGGGCTCGGGACAGCCCCAGCATTTT; CDR3 protein: CASSLVGQGSGQPQHF
D gene: TRBD2; J gene: TRBJ2-1; V gene: TRBV4-1; clone size: NA; CDR3 DNA: TGCGCCAGCAGCCAAGATCGCCTAGCGGCCTACAATGAGCAGTTCTTC; CDR3 protein: CASSQDRLAAYNEQFF
D gene: TRBD1; J gene: TRBJ2-2; V gene: TRBV29-1; clone size: NA; CDR3 DNA: TGCAGCGTAGACAGGGGGAACACCGGGGAGCTGTTTTTT; CDR3 protein: CSVDRGNTGELFF
D gene: TRBD2; J gene: TRBJ2-7; V gene: TRBV13; clone size: NA; CDR3 DNA: TGTGCCAGCAGCTTAGGCGGGGGGGGTACCTACGAGCAGTACTTC; CDR3 protein: CASSLGGGGTYEQYF
D gene: TRBD1; J gene: TRBJ1-6; V gene: TRBV19; clone size: NA; CDR3 DNA: TGTGCCAGTAGTCCAGGGGGCGGTTCACCCCTCCACTTT; CDR3 protein: CASSPGGGSPLHF
D gene: TRBD2; J gene: TRBJ2-5; V gene: TRBV5-1; clone size: NA; CDR3 DNA: TGCGCCAGCAGCTTGGCCGGCGGGAGTAAGACCCAGTACTTC; CDR3 protein: CASSLAGGSKTQYF
D gene: TRBD2; J gene: TRBJ2-7; V gene: TRBV2; clone size: NA; CDR3 DNA: TGTGCCAGCAGTGGACTAGCGGGAGTATCCGAGCAGTACTTC; CDR3 protein: CASSGLAGVSEQYF
D gene: TRBD1; J gene: TRBJ2-1; V gene: TRBV5-1; clone size: NA; CDR3 DNA: TGCGCCAGCAGATCGACGGGACAGGGACGCTACAATGAGCAGTTCTTC; CDR3 protein: CASRSTGQGRYNEQFF
D gene: NA; J gene: TRBJ2-1; V gene: TRBV4-1; clone size: NA; CDR3 DNA: TGCGCCAGCAGCCTCCGCTTGGGCCACAATGAGCAGTTCTTC; CDR3 protein: CASSLRLGHNEQFF
D gene: TRBD1; J gene: TRBJ2-5; V gene: TRBV2; clone size: NA; CDR3 DNA: TGTGCGGACAGGTATCAAGAGACCCAGTACTTC; CDR3 protein: CADRYQETQYF
D gene: NA; J gene: TRBJ1-6; V gene: TRBV6-6; clone size: NA; CDR3 DNA: TGTGCCAGCAGCCCTACAGGGACTAATTCACCCCTCCACTTT; CDR3 protein: CASSPTGTNSPLHF
D gene: NA; J gene: TRBJ2-3; V gene: TRBV4-1; clone size: NA; CDR3 DNA: TGCGCCAGCAGGAGGGATAGCGTAACTAGCACAGATACGCAGTATTTT; CDR3 protein: CASRRDSVTSTDTQYF
D gene: NA; J gene: TRBJ1-2; V gene: TRBV19; clone size: NA; CDR3 DNA: TGTGCCAGTTGGGCTACCGGGGGCTATGGCTACACCTTC; CDR3 protein: CASWATGGYGYTF
D gene: TRBD2; J gene: TRBJ2-5; V gene: TRBV19; clone size: NA; CDR3 DNA: TGTGCCAGTAGTATAAAAAAAGGGACTAGCGGGAGCACAAAAGAGACCCAGTACTTC; CDR3 protein: CASSIKKGTSGSTKETQYF
D gene: NA; J gene: TRBJ2-1; V gene: TRBV3-1/TRBV3-2; clone size: NA; CDR3 DNA: TGTGCCAGCAGCCAATCCGGGACTCAATACAATGAGCAGTTCTTC; CDR3 protein: CASSQSGTQYNEQFF
D gene: TRBD2; J gene: TRBJ2-3; V gene: TRBV3-1/TRBV3-2; clone size: NA; CDR3 DNA: TGTGCCAGCAGCCAAGAGGGACTAGCTCCCACAGATACGCAGTATTTT; CDR3 protein: CASSQEGLAPTDTQYF
D gene: TRBD2; J gene: TRBJ2-5; V gene: TRBV6-5; clone size: few; CDR3 DNA: TGTGCCAGCAGGCAATCTAGCGGGATGGAGACCCAGTACTTC; CDR3 protein: CASRQSSGMETQYF
D gene: NA; J gene: TRBJ1-1; V gene: TRBV6-5; clone size: NA; CDR3 DNA: TGTGCCAGCAGTTACTCAGAGGCGAACACTGAAGCTTTCTTT; CDR3 protein: CASSYSEANTEAFF
D gene: NA; J gene: TRBJ1-4; V gene: TRBV5-1; clone size: once; CDR3 DNA: TGCGCCAGCAGCTTAATAGGGGGAGGGGAAAAACTGTTTTTT; CDR3 protein: CASSLIGGGEKLFF
D gene: NA; J gene: TRBJ1-5; V gene: TRBV4-1; clone size: NA; CDR3 DNA: TGCGCCAGCAGCCAAGAATGGCAGGGGAACCAGCCCCAGCATTTT; CDR3 protein: CASSQEWQGNQPQHF
D gene: NA; J gene: TRBJ1-1; V gene: TRBV4-1; clone size: once; CDR3 DNA: TGCGCCAGCAGCCAAGCGGACTTGAACACTGAAGCTTTCTTT; CDR3 protein: CASSQADLNTEAFF
D gene: TRBD1; J gene: TRBJ2-7; V gene: TRBV3-1/TRBV3-2; clone size: NA; CDR3 DNA: TGTGCCAGCAGCCAAGGCAGGGGGTGGATAACCGCCTACGAGCAGTACTTC; CDR3 protein: CASSQGRGWITAYEQYF
D gene: TRBD2; J gene: TRBJ2-2; V gene: TRBV7-2; clone size: few; CDR3 DNA: TGTGCCAGCAGCTTATTGGGGACTAGCGGGATCGGGGAGCTGTTTTTT; CDR3 protein: CASSLLGTSGIGELFF
D gene: NA; J gene: TRBJ2-1; V gene: TRBV19; clone size: NA; CDR3 DNA: TGTGCCAGTAGTATAGTCGGGTACGATGAGCAGTTCTTC; CDR3 protein: CASSIVGYDEQFF
D gene: TRBD1; J gene: TRBJ1-5; V gene: TRBV30; clone size: NA; CDR3 DNA: TGTGCCTGGAGTCGATCCTACCTGGCAGGGGGGATTCAGCCCCAGCATTTT; CDR3 protein: CAWSRSYLAGGIQPQHF